The 16 T cell receptor beta chains listed next were all sequenced from one sample in a study of radiotherapy plus CTLA-4 blockade in lung cancer. The repertoire was sequenced with immunoSEQ multiplex PCR; TCRdb's copy has only in-frame clones and lacks some. The table has 70,000 to 100,000 clones, approximately 86% seen once. Sequenced here: peripheral blood, sampled from a patient treated with radiotherapy plus ipilimumab. The receptors originated from a human donor with non-small cell lung cancer who had a partial response to radiotherapy plus ipilimumab.

The V call is TRBV5-1, the J call TRBJ2-5; possible D gene TRBD1, 5 bases. The germline gives CDR1 SGHRS, CDR2 YFSETQ. The CDR3 runs 15 residues. V was pared by 1 base and J by 4 bases, with 14 bases between. The CDR3 coding sequence is TGCGCCAGCAGCTTGCAACAGGTGGTTGGAGAGACCCAGTACTTC. It specifies CASSLQQVVGETQYF.

The genes are TRBV5-1 and TRBJ1-4, with 9 positions matching TRBD1. The CDR3 spans 15 residues. Germline trimming cut 0 bases from V and 8 bases from J; bases unmatched to any gene: 5. Per germline, CDR1 SGHRS and CDR2 YFSETQ. In DNA form, the CDR3 reads TGCGCCAGCAGCTTGGGGGGACAGGGTTACGAAAAACTGTTTTTT. Translating it yields CASSLGGQGYEKLFF.

The chain links TRBV5-6 to TRBJ1-5; D is possibly TRBD1 (5 bases). Germline assignment: CDR1 SGHDT and CDR2 YYEEEE. The CDR3 has 15 residues. Deletions cut 4 bases from V and 2 bases from J, with 13 bases between. This chain's CDR3 is CASSAGWGGNQPQHF. The CDR3 bases are TGTGCCAGCAGCGCAGGATGGGGGGGCAATCAGCCCCAGCATTTT.

The chain employs TRBV7-9 and TRBJ2-4; D is ambiguous. The CDR3 sequence is 13 residues long. Trimming shortened V by 1 base and J by 7 bases, and 8 bases separated the two germline ends. Germline-derived CDR1 and CDR2 are SEHNR and FQNEAQ (reference sequence). CDR3 DNA: TGTGCCAGCAGCTTAGTAGACGGGAACATTCAGTACTTC. This codes for CASSLVDGNIQYF.

The chain employs TRBV7-9 and TRBJ2-3; 12 bases line up with TRBD2. The CDR3 runs to 14 residues. V shed 7 bases, J shed 6 bases, and the junction held 5 bases outside the gene matches. Germline assignment: CDR1 SEHNR and CDR2 FQNEAQ (reference sequence). The CDR3 reads CASTLAGGGDTQYF. CDR3 DNA: TGTGCCAGCACACTAGCGGGAGGAGGGGATACGCAGTATTTT.

The rearrangement joins TRBV28 to TRBJ2-6; D perhaps matches TRBD1 (6 bases). This CDR3 is 17 amino acids long. V lost 2 bases and J 2 bases, leaving 13 bases between the germline ends. The germline V gene has CDR1 MDHEN and CDR2 SYDVKM. CDR3 sequence (DNA): TGTGCCAGCAGTTTACCATTAAGGACAGCTGGGGCCAACGTCCTGACTTTC. It is translated as CASSLPLRTAGANVLTF.

This chain connects TRBV5-4 to TRBJ2-3; D is perhaps TRBD1 (5 bases). The germline V gene has CDR1 SGHNT and CDR2 YYREEE (reference sequence). This CDR3 spans 16 amino acids. V lost 0 bases and J lost 0, with 11 bases in between. CDR3 sequence reads: CASSLEGSPSTDTQYF. CDR3 coding DNA: TGTGCCAGCAGCTTGGAGGGGTCCCCTAGCACAGATACGCAGTATTTT.

V and J are TRBV9 and TRBJ2-3, with 9 bases that match TRBD2. The CDR3 runs to 17 residues. The germline V gene has CDR1 SGDLS and CDR2 YYNGEE. Losses at the gene ends were 4 bases for V and 2 bases for J; bases not matched to a gene: 11. In DNA, the CDR3 is TGTGCCAGCAGCTACCCGTCTAGCGGGGATGCCACAGATACGCAGTATTTT. It is translated as CASSYPSSGDATDTQYF.

This rearrangement joins TRBV10-3 to TRBJ1-1; D unclear. V was pared by 3 bases and J by 2 bases, with 13 bases between. The CDR3 sequence is 15 residues long. Germline V lookup: CDR1 ENHRY, CDR2 SYGVKD. CDR3 nucleotide sequence: TGTGCCATCAGTGATGTACCTCCAGTAAACACTGAAGCTTTCTTT. It yields the protein CAISDVPPVNTEAFF.

This clone was observed a single time. The V gene is TRBV27, the J gene TRBJ2-1, with a possible D match to TRBD2 (5 bases). The V and J ends lost 6 bases and 2 bases respectively, with 14 bases between them. The CDR3 has 15 residues. Germline V gene lookup returns CDR1 MNHEY and CDR2 SMNVEV (reference sequence). The CDR3, as DNA: TGTGCCAGCAGCCCAAGGGCTAGCCCCTACAATGAGCAGTTCTTC. Residues: CASSPRASPYNEQFF.

The V call is TRBV2, the J call TRBJ2-4, with a weak D call TRBD2 (6 bases). From germline, CDR1 is SNHLY and CDR2 FYNNEI. The V end was cut by 5 bases, the J end by 9 bases, with 14 bases between. The CDR3 is made up of 13 amino acids. The CDR3 coding sequence is TGTGCCAGCAGTCGACAAACGCGGGGCATTCAGTACTTC. Its protein is CASSRQTRGIQYF.

This chain links TRBV19 with TRBJ1-1; weak D call: TRBD1 (5 bases). Germline V gives CDR1 LNHDA, CDR2 SQIVND (reference sequence). V was clipped by 4 bases and J by 7 bases, with 16 bases between them. The CDR3 has 14 residues. CDR3 region: CASSTRRGGDEAFF. CDR3 DNA sequence: TGTGCCAGTAGTACCCGAAGGGGCGGGGATGAAGCTTTCTTT.

This chain connects TRBV4-2 to TRBJ2-1; 10 bases match TRBD2. The length of the CDR3 is 19 residues. V shed 3 bases and J 0 bases; nucleotides not matched to a gene: 11. CDR1 and CDR2 from the germline V gene are LGHNA and YNFKEQ. The CDR3 loop reads CASSHKLAGTTSSYNEQFF. The DNA for the CDR3 is TGTGCCAGCAGCCACAAACTAGCGGGAACTACAAGCTCCTACAATGAGCAGTTCTTC.

This chain connects TRBV6-1 to TRBJ2-7; 8 bases are a match to TRBD1. CDR1 is MNHNS, CDR2 SASEGT, per germline. CDR3 size: 13 residues. V shed 6 bases, J shed 4 bases, and the junction held 5 bases outside the gene matches. The CDR3 DNA follows: TGTGCCAGCAGCGGGACAGGTGTTTACGAGCAGTACTTC. It encodes CASSGTGVYEQYF.

The rearrangement links TRBV7-6 to TRBJ2-3; D is unresolved. V lost 1 base and J 3 bases, leaving 11 bases between the germline ends. The CDR3 contains 15 residues. CDR1 SGHVS and CDR2 FNYEAQ come from the germline V gene. CDR3: CASSLDPTETDTQYF. In DNA form, the CDR3 reads TGTGCCAGCAGCTTAGATCCCACAGAAACAGATACGCAGTATTTT.

This chain connects TRBV28 to TRBJ2-5; D perhaps matches TRBD2 (7 bases). V dropped 7 bases and J dropped 4 bases, with 19 bases sitting between them. Germline values: CDR1 MDHEN, CDR2 SYDVKM. This CDR3 is 15 amino acids long. In DNA form, the CDR3 reads TGTGCCAGCACTTTTGGGGGGGGGCTGGGAGAGACCCAGTACTTC. Amino acid sequence: CASTFGGGLGETQYF.